One sample yielded the 9 T cell receptor beta chains listed below, sequenced in a study of immune cell composition in non-small cell lung cancer. Normal lung was sampled as far from the tumour as possible, at least 3 cm. Only in-frame clones appear in the TCRdb table, and some are missing; sequencing was by immunoSEQ multiplex PCR. The table includes about 3,900 clones, under 80% detected once. The sample taken for sequencing was non-adjacent lung tissue. The source of these receptors is a human donor with non-small cell lung cancer.

This chain links TRBV10-2 with TRBJ1-5; 7 bases are a match to TRBD1. Trimming took 7 bases from V and 10 from J; bases not matched to a gene: 13. Germline assignment: CDR1 WSHSY and CDR2 SAAADI. This CDR3 region has 14 residues. CDR3 sequence (DNA): TGCGCCAGCAAAGGAGAGGGGGCCTATCGACCCCAGCATTTT. Translation gives CASKGEGAYRPQHF.

The chain couples TRBV28 to TRBJ2-4, with 12 bases aligning to TRBD2. The CDR3 loop spans 18 amino acids. Germline loops: CDR1 MDHEN, CDR2 SYDVKM. V lost 3 bases, J lost 5 bases, and 11 bases stayed unmatched. DNA of the CDR3: TGTGCCAGCAGTTTTTTAAGGACTAGCGGGATTCGGGAAAACATTCAGTACTTC. This codes for CASSFLRTSGIRENIQYF.

V is TRBV6-6 and J is TRBJ2-5; TRBD1 aligns across 11 bases. Trimming removed 6 bases from V and 2 bases from J; junction bases left unmatched: 8. CDR1 is MNHNY, CDR2 SVGAGI, per germline (reference sequence). The CDR3 sequence is 16 residues long. The CDR3: CASSNGQGARQETQYF. CDR3 in DNA: TGTGCCAGCAGCAATGGACAGGGGGCGCGTCAAGAGACCCAGTACTTC.

The V and J genes are TRBV6-6 and TRBJ2-1; D unclear. V was shortened by 1 base and J by 4 bases, with 5 bases between the two germline ends. The CDR3 consists of 13 residues. Germline V gives CDR1 MNHNY, CDR2 SVGAGI (reference sequence). This CDR3 is CASSYFLYNEQFF. DNA for the CDR3: TGTGCCAGCAGTTACTTTTTATACAATGAGCAGTTCTTC.

The count of this clone is one. The chain combines TRBV18 with TRBJ1-6; TRBD1 aligns across 8 bases. Trimming removed 3 bases from V and 10 bases from J; junction bases left unmatched: 8. Germline CDR1 reads KGHSH; CDR2 reads LQKENI. The CDR3 spans 15 residues. CDR3 residues: CASSPLTGERSPLHF. As DNA, the CDR3 is TGTGCCAGCTCACCGTTGACAGGGGAAAGATCACCCCTCCACTTT.

The gene calls are TRBV11-2 and TRBJ1-1, with D perhaps TRBD1 (6 bases). Germline assignment: CDR1 SGHAT and CDR2 FQNNGV. This CDR3 is built from 14 residues. Deletions cut 6 bases from V and 5 bases from J, with 16 bases between. The CDR3 coding sequence is TGTGCCAGCAGACCACAGGGCCTGCGGACTGAAGCTTTCTTT. Translation gives CASRPQGLRTEAFF.

This clone is deemed large. The rearrangement uses TRBV7-9 and TRBJ1-5, with a tentative D call TRBD1 (6 bases). The CDR3 extends over 15 amino acids. Trimming stripped 5 bases from V and 5 bases from J, with 16 bases between. Germline lookup yields CDR1 SEHNR and CDR2 FQNEAQ (reference sequence). CDR3 residues: CASSAGAAGDQPQHF. The CDR3 DNA follows: TGTGCCAGCAGCGCGGGGGCGGCAGGGGATCAGCCCCAGCATTTT.

This chain uses TRBV19 with TRBJ1-5, with D possibly being TRBD1 (6 bases). Trimming pared 2 bases from V and 0 bases from J, leaving 14 bases between. Germline lookup yields CDR1 LNHDA and CDR2 SQIVND (reference sequence). The CDR3 length is 17 residues. The CDR3 DNA reads as TGTGCCAGTAGTATACTGGGGGCAACCTATAGCAATCAGCCCCAGCATTTT. Translating gives CASSILGATYSNQPQHF.

This rearrangement joins TRBV7-2 to TRBJ1-1; TRBD1 agrees at 7 bases. The CDR3 extends over 14 amino acids. V was clipped by 5 bases and J by 1 base; unmatched bases: 4. Per the germline V gene, CDR1 is SGHTA and CDR2 is FQGNSA. The CDR3 DNA reads as TGTGCCAGCAGCCCCGGGACAGCGAACACTGAAGCTTTCTTT. Its translation: CASSPGTANTEAFF.